This record concerns one T cell receptor beta chain sequence. The source of the sample is a study of PD-L1 blockade in urothelial cancer. Study as a whole: Every 3 weeks, patients received intravenous atezolizumab 1,200 mg, beginning 2014.

Sequenced by immunoSEQ multiplex PCR; TCRdb stores in-frame clones only, minus some. The sample includes some 97,000 clones, 91% of them seen just once. The V and J ends lost 6 bases and 3 bases respectively, with 12 bases between them. The CDR3 runs to 14 residues. Germline V gene sequence: CDR1 LNHNV, CDR2 YYDKDF (reference sequence). This chain uses TRBV15 with TRBJ2-1; D might be TRBD1 (5 bases). The sample was PBMCs, taken around atezolizumab (anti-PD-L1) treatment. This sequence was found in a woman of 80 years or more with urothelial cancer. In DNA, the CDR3 is TGTGCCACCAGAGGCAGGGCGCTCTACAATGAGCAGTTCTTC. Translation: CATRGRALYNEQFF.